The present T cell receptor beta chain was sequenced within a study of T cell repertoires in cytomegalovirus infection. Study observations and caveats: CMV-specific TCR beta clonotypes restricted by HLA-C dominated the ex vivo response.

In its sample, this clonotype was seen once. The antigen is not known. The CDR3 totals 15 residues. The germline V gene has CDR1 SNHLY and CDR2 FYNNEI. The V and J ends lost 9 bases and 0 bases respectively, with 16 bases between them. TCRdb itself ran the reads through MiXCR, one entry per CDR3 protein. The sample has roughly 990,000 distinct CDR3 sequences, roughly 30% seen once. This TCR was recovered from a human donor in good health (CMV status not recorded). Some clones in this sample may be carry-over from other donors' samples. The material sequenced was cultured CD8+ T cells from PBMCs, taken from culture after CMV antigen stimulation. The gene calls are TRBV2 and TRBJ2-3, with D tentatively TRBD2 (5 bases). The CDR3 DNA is TGTGCCAGGAAGGATGCTAGCCCTAGCACAGATACGCAGTATTTT. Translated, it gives CARKDASPSTDTQYF.